This T cell receptor (beta chain) was identified during a study of cytomegalovirus exposure and HLA in healthy donors. Findings of the study overall: Follow-up analysis later connected one missense variant in DCLRE1C with trimming of TCR beta V- and J-genes.

Regarding this clone: Its antigen is undetermined.

Trimming removed 6 bases from V and 7 bases from J, with 15 bases in between. This CDR3 is built from 14 residues. Germline CDR1 MDHEN, CDR2 SYDVKM. The study ran its PCR with 60 Vbeta and 13 Jbeta primers. Here immunoSEQ multiplex PCR was the method, and the copy in TCRdb shows in-frame clones only, minus some. The sample consists of about 150,000 clones, approximately 84% of them appearing once. Sample: PBMCs. This sequence originates from a man aged 50 to 59 in good health and CMV-seropositive. V usage is TRBV28 and J usage is TRBJ1-4; weak D call: TRBD1 (6 bases). The CDR3: CASSRGGGIEKLFF. DNA of the CDR3: TGTGCCAGCAGCCGGGGAGGGGGGATTGAAAAACTGTTTTTT.